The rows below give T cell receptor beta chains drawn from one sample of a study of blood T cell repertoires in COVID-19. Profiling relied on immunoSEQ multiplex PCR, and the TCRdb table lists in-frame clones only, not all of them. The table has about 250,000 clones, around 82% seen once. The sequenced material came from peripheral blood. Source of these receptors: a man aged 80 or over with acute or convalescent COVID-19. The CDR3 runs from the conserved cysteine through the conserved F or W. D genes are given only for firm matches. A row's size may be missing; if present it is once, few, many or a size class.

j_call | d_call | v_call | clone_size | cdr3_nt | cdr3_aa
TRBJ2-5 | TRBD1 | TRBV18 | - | TGTGCCAGCAGGACCGGGACAGGGATCCAAGAGACCCAGTACTTC | CASRTGTGIQETQYF
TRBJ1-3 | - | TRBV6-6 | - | TGTGCCAGCAGTTACGGAACGGGATCCTCTGGAAACACCATATATTTT | CASSYGTGSSGNTIYF
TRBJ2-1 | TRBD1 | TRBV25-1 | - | TGTGCCAGCAGTGAAACTCGGACAGGCAGCTCCTACAATGAGCAGTTCTTC | CASSETRTGSSYNEQFF
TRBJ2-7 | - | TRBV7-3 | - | TGTGCCAGCAGCTTAATTATAAGAGATTGTTACTACGAGCAGTACTTC | CASSLIIRDCYYEQYF
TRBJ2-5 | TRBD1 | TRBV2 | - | TGTGCCAGCAGGGGCAACCTCGGGACAGGGGGAGAGACCCAGTACTTC | CASRGNLGTGGETQYF
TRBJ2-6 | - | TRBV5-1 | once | TGCGCCTCCAGGGTTGTAAGCTCTGGGGCCAACGTCCTGACTTTC | CASRVVSSGANVLTF
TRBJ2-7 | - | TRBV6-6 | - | TGTGCCAGCAGTTACAGAGGCGACCCGACCTACGAGCAGTACTTC | CASSYRGDPTYEQYF
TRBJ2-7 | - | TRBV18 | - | TGTGCCAGCTCACCTCCGGACAGTCTAATCAAAAAAACATCCTACGAGCAGTACTTC | CASSPPDSLIKKTSYEQYF
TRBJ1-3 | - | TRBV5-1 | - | TGCGCCAGCAGCTTGGAGAGCTCTGGAAACACCATATATTTT | CASSLESSGNTIYF
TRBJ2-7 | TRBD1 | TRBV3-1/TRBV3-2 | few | TGTGCCAGCAGCCAAGCCGGGACAGGGCTCTACGAGCAGTACTTC | CASSQAGTGLYEQYF
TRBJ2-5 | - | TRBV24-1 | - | TGTGCCACCAGTGATTTGATAGAAGAGACCCAGTACTTC | CATSDLIEETQYF
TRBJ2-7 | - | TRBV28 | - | TGTGCCAGCAGTCCAGGGACTTACTACGAGCAGTACTTC | CASSPGTYYEQYF
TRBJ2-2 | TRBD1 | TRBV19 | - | TGTGCCAGTAGTCCGTTGGACAGGGACGTCGGGGAGCTGTTTTTT | CASSPLDRDVGELFF
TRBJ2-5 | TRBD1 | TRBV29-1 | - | TGCAGCCTCACAGGGGGCCCTCAAGAGACCCAGTACTTC | CSLTGGPQETQYF
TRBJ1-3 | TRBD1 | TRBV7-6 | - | TGTGCCAGCAGCTTAATTCCCGACAGGGCAGGCTCTGGAAACACCATATATTTT | CASSLIPDRAGSGNTIYF
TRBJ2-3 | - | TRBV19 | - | TGTGCCAGTAGTACCCCGGGTGCCGATACGCAGTATTTT | CASSTPGADTQYF
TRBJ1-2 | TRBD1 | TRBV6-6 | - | TGTGCCAGCAGTCCTCCGGACAGGTTCTACGGCTACACCTTC | CASSPPDRFYGYTF
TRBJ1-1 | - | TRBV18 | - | TGTGCCAGCTCCCTCCAGCAGGATAACACTGAAGCTTTCTTT | CASSLQQDNTEAFF
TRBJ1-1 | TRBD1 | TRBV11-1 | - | TGTGCCAGCAGCCCCACGACAGGGGACGGGGGTGAAGCTTTCTTT | CASSPTTGDGGEAFF
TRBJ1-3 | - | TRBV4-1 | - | TGCGCCAGCAGCCAAGGGGAGGTAGGAGGCTCTGGAAACACCATATATTTT | CASSQGEVGGSGNTIYF
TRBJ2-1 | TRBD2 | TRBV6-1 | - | TGTGCCAGCAGTGAATTGGCTAGCGGGGGCTCCTACAATGAGCAGTTCTTC | CASSELASGGSYNEQFF
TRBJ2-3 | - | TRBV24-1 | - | TGTGCCACCAGTGAGTCCCCTCTTCCGGATACGCAGTATTTT | CATSESPLPDTQYF
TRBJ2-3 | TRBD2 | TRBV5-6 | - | TGTGCCAGCAGCTTGGATCTAGCGGGAGGAGATACGCAGTATTTT | CASSLDLAGGDTQYF
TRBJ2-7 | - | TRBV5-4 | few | TGTGCCAGCAGCTCGGGTAGGTCACGATTCGAGCAGTACTTC | CASSSGRSRFEQYF
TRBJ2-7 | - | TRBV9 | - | TGTGCCAGCAGCGTAGGGGGCACCTACGAGCAGTACTTC | CASSVGGTYEQYF
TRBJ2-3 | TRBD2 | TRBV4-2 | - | TGTGCCAGCAGCCAAGAACTAGCGGGGGGTGGGGATACGCAGTATTTT | CASSQELAGGGDTQYF
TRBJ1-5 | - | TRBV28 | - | TGTGCCAGCCACAGGGCCAATCAGCCCCAGCATTTT | CASHRANQPQHF
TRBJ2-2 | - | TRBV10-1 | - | TGCGCCAGCAGTGAGTCGACTCGGGTAGCATCCGGGGAGCTGTTTTTT | CASSESTRVASGELFF
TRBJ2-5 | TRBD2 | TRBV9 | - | TGTGCCAGCAGCGTATCTCCCACGGGGGGGGAAGAGACCCAGTACTTC | CASSVSPTGGEETQYF
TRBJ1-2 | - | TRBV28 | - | TGTGCCAGCAGTTTGAACCAGGGTTCCGGCTACACCTTC | CASSLNQGSGYTF
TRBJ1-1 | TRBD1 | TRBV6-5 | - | TGTGCCAGCAATGGACAGGGGAAGTTGGCTGAAGCTTTCTTT | CASNGQGKLAEAFF
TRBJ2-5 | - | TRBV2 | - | TGTGCCAGCAGTGATTTCGGACTGTACCAAGAGACCCAGTACTTC | CASSDFGLYQETQYF
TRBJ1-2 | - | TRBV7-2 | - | TGTGCCAGCAGCTCCGACAGCTCTTGGGGCTACACCTTC | CASSSDSSWGYTF
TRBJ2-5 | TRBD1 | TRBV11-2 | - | TGTGCCAGCAGCTTAGATCTTGCGGGACAGGTGTACTTC | CASSLDLAGQVYF
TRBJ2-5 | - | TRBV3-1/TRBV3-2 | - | TGTGCCAGCAGCCAAACTGGGAGAAAAGAAGAGACCCAGTACTTC | CASSQTGRKEETQYF
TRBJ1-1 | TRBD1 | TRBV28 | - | TGTGCCAGCAGTTTATGGGGACAGGGGTTTAAAGCTTTCTTT | CASSLWGQGFKAFF
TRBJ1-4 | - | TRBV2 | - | TGTGCCAGCAGTGAATTATGGCAGGGGCGTACTGAAAAACTGTTTTTT | CASSELWQGRTEKLFF
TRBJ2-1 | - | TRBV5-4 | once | TGTGCCAGCAGCTTAGACAGAAGCTCCTACAATGAGCAGTTCTTC | CASSLDRSSYNEQFF
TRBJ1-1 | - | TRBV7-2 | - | TGTGCCAGCAGCTTAGCTTCCCAGGGTTGGGAAGCTTTCTTT | CASSLASQGWEAFF
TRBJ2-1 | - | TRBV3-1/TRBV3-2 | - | TGTGCCAGCAGCCATATCGACGCGGACAATGAGCAGTTCTTC | CASSHIDADNEQFF
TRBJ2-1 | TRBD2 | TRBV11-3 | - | TGTGCCAGCAGCTTAGACTTCGGGACTAGCGATCACAATGAGCAGTTCTTC | CASSLDFGTSDHNEQFF
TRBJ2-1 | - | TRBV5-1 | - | TGCGCCAGCAGCTTGGGGGGGCTCTCCTACAATGAGCAGTTCTTC | CASSLGGLSYNEQFF
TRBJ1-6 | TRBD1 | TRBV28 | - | TGTGCCAGCATCCGGACAGGGGCTTCACCCCTCCACTTT | CASIRTGASPLHF
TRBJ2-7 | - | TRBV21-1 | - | TGTGCCAGCAGCCGCCGAGAGCGGGAGACGAGCTCCTACGAGCAGTACTTC | CASSRRERETSSYEQYF
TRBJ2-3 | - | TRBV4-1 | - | TGCGCCAGCAGCCAAGATAGCTCCTCGTATACGCAGTATTTT | CASSQDSSSYTQYF
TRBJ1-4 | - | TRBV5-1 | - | TGCGCCAGCAGCTATTTAACAGGGCGAGGGGGTGAAAAACTGTTTTTT | CASSYLTGRGGEKLFF
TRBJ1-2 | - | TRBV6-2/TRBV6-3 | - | TGTGCCAGCAGTCCGGGTGACTATGGCTACACCTTC | CASSPGDYGYTF
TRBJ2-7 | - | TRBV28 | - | TGTGCCAGCGGTGCAGGGAACTCCTACGAGCAGTACTTC | CASGAGNSYEQYF
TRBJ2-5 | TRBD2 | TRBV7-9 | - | TGTGCCAGCAGGAGACTAGCGGGAGAGGGAGGAGTCGAGACCCAGTACTTC | CASRRLAGEGGVETQYF
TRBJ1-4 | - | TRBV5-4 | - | TGTGCCAGCAGCTCGGGGGGATCAACTAATGAAAAACTGTTTTTT | CASSSGGSTNEKLFF
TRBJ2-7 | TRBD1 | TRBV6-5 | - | TGTGCCAGCAGCCCCGCCGGGACAGGGACCTACGAGCAGTACTTC | CASSPAGTGTYEQYF
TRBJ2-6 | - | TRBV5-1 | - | TGCGCCAGCAGCCTGGGGGGGCCTGGGGCCAACGTCCTGACTTTC | CASSLGGPGANVLTF